A single sample gave rise to the 8 T cell receptor beta chains below, sequenced in a study of blood T cell repertoires in COVID-19. TCRdb's copy holds only in-frame clones and misses some; the assay was immunoSEQ multiplex PCR. The sample shows 150,000 to 200,000 clones, 88% of them seen only once. Sequencing used peripheral blood. These receptors all come from a man aged 60 to 69 with acute or convalescent COVID-19.

The V and J genes are TRBV3-1 (or the pseudogene TRBV3-2) and TRBJ2-5; TRBD1 matches at 7 bases. The germline V gene has CDR1 LGHDT and CDR2 YNNKEL (reference sequence). The J segment lost 4 bases and the V segment lost 6 bases, leaving 8 bases of the junction unmatched. The length of the CDR3 is 14 residues. CDR3 DNA: TGTGCCAGCAGTTCGAGGGGGCGCGTAGAGACCCAGTACTTC. This sequence encodes CASSSRGRVETQYF.

V is TRBV20-1 and J is TRBJ1-1; possible D gene TRBD1, 6 bases. The CDR3 spans 14 residues. V gave up 3 bases and J gave up 1 base, with 12 bases separating them. Per germline, CDR1 DFQATT and CDR2 SNEGSKA (reference sequence). CDR3 sequence reads: CSASGGQGNTEAFF. The CDR3 region has the DNA TGCAGTGCTAGTGGGGGACAAGGGAACACTGAAGCTTTCTTT.

J is TRBJ1-5 and V is TRBV28, with 8 nucleotides matching TRBD1. V trimming: 7 bases; J trimming: 0 bases; junction bases outside the gene matches: 5. Germline V gene lookup returns CDR1 MDHEN and CDR2 SYDVKM. This CDR3 is 15 amino acids long. This CDR3 reads CASTRTGNSNQPQHF. The CDR3 nucleotides are TGTGCCAGCACCCGGACAGGGAATAGCAATCAGCCCCAGCATTTT.

The gene calls are TRBV4-1 and TRBJ1-1; D is perhaps TRBD1 (6 bases). There are 14 residues in the CDR3. Trimming took off 4 bases at V and 4 bases at J, with 13 bases between the two ends. CDR1 is MGHRA, CDR2 YSYEKL, per germline. CDR3: CASSLTGSITEAFF. The CDR3 coding sequence is TGCGCCAGCAGCCTCACAGGGAGTATCACTGAAGCTTTCTTT.

The chain joins TRBV5-1 to TRBJ2-3; 7 nucleotides align to TRBD1. Germline V gives CDR1 SGHRS, CDR2 YFSETQ. Losses at the gene ends were 4 bases for V and 4 bases for J; bases not matched to a gene: 6. The CDR3 is made up of 14 amino acids. The CDR3 region has the DNA TGCGCCAGCAGCCCTCCTACAGGGGCAGATACGCAGTATTTT. Amino acids: CASSPPTGADTQYF.

The count of this clone is one. The chain joins TRBV29-1 to TRBJ1-1; no clear D. The germline V and J ends were trimmed by 4 bases and 8 bases, with 11 bases remaining between them. This CDR3 region has 11 residues. CDR1 and CDR2 (germline): SQVTM, ANQGSEA. The chain's CDR3 is CSVAGASEAFF. As DNA, the CDR3 is TGCAGCGTTGCCGGAGCGTCAGAAGCTTTCTTT.

V gene TRBV19 combines with J gene TRBJ1-1; the D gene is possibly TRBD1 (6 bases). In germline, CDR1 is LNHDA, CDR2 SQIVND (reference sequence). Trimming pared 7 bases from V and 5 bases from J, leaving 14 bases between. The CDR3 is 13 amino acids. CDR3 sequence: CASMGTGITEAFF. CDR3 nucleotides: TGTGCCAGTATGGGTACAGGGATAACTGAAGCTTTCTTT.

The V and J genes are TRBV15 and TRBJ1-2; D is perhaps TRBD1 (6 bases). Germline CDR1 is LNHNV and CDR2 is YYDKDF (reference sequence). V was clipped by 0 bases and J by 0 bases, with 14 bases between them. The CDR3 is 17 residues long. CDR3 in amino acids: CATSRDGGQEANYGYTF. CDR3 sequence (DNA): TGTGCCACCAGCAGAGACGGGGGGCAGGAGGCTAACTATGGCTACACCTTC.